The entry that follows covers one TCR beta chain sequence. Its recognized antigen is unknown. Within one base of it there is no much larger clone, and no base qualities were kept. These data are taken from a study of control samples from healthy donors and cancer patients (dated by TCRdb to 2020 to 2021). Libraries were prepared through the immunoSEQ multiplex PCR assay. TCRdb took over this immuneACCESS table, retaining in-frame rearrangements with V and J assigned. Such tables are incomplete; in checked studies, under half of the missing clones stem from an unresolved V gene, and the remainder is unexplained. The sample data list some 120,000 clones, and less than 95% of these were observed just once. The ten top clones hold about 4% of the sample. CDR1 and CDR2 were assigned from the germline V gene (reference sequence) as MNHEY and SMNVEV. The trim is 4 bases for V and 4 bases for J, with a gap of 17 bases between the germline ends. There are 16 amino acids in the CDR3, from cysteine to phenylalanine inclusive. The CDR3 DNA has 48 bases and is translated from base 1.

The sequence is built from TRBV27 and TRBJ1-5, with TRBD1 perhaps the D gene, on 6 matching bases. This TCR was recovered from a man aged 25-40 years in good health. Sequenced: blood. Here the CDR3 is given as CASSSISGALNQPQHF. The sequenced DNA is TGTGCCAGCAGTTCAATATCGGGGGCTTTGAATCAGCCCCAGCATTTT.